The next 15 T cell receptor beta chains were all read from a single sample in a study of T cells in Graves' hyperthyroidism and ophthalmopathy. Authors of the study amplified TCR beta CDR3 regions from RNA transcripts. The HTBI primer set was used in a first-round RT-PCR of the TCR CDR3. TCRdb redid the calling of the multiplex PCR reads with MiXCR, one entry per CDR3 protein. The table records around 480,000 distinct CDR3 sequences, about 15% of them present only once. Material: blood. The receptors shown here come from a woman under 30 with Graves' hyperthyroidism.

The sample holds many counts of this clonotype. V is TRBV10-3 and J is TRBJ2-4; D remains ambiguous. The CDR3 has 11 residues. V was pared by 11 bases and J by 5 bases, with 10 bases between. The V gene's germline CDR1 is ENHRY and CDR2 SYGVKD. The CDR3 reads CASRRENIQYF. CDR3 nucleotides: TGTGCCTCCCGTAGGGAAAACATTCAGTACTTC.

J is TRBJ2-2 and V is TRBV6-5, with a possible D match to TRBD2 (5 bases). Germline V CDR1 and CDR2: MNHEY, SVGAGI. V lost 2 bases, J lost 0 bases, and 16 bases lay in between. The CDR3 is made up of 18 amino acids. The CDR3 is CASSYTFYAGANTGELFF. The CDR3 region has the DNA TGTGCCAGCAGTTACACCTTTTACGCGGGCGCGAACACCGGGGAGCTGTTTTTT.

The CDR3 protein is CASSQDNSGNTIYF. The CDR3 DNA follows: TGTGCCAGCAGCCAAGACAACTCTGGAAACACCATATATTTT. The chain employs TRBV3-1 and TRBJ1-3; D not resolved. The CDR3 totals 14 residues. Trimming stripped 0 bases from V and 0 bases from J, with 3 bases between. CDR1 is LGHDT, CDR2 YNNKEL, per germline (reference sequence).

The chain links TRBV7-9 to TRBJ1-1; 8 bases are a match to TRBD1. After removal of 4 bases from V and 0 bases from J, the junction contained 7 bases not matched to a gene. This CDR3 comprises 16 residues. Germline V gene sequence: CDR1 SEHNR, CDR2 FQNEAQ (reference sequence). In DNA form, the CDR3 reads TGTGCCAGCAGCTCAGACAGGGGCGCATTGAACACTGAAGCTTTCTTT. Protein sequence: CASSSDRGALNTEAFF. Full variable domain (missing parts from reference TRBV7-9 and TRBJ1-1): DTGVSQNPRHKITKRGQNVTFRCDPISEHNRLYWYRQTLGQGPEFLTYFQNEAQLEKSRLLSDRFSAERPKGSFSTLEIQRTEQGDSAMYLCASSSDRGALNTEAFFGQGTRLTVV.

This sequence joins TRBV18 and TRBJ1-6, with 9 bases lining up with TRBD1. Germline V gene sequence: CDR1 KGHSH, CDR2 LQKENI. V dropped 3 bases and J dropped 8; count of bases not matched to a gene: 8. This CDR3 region has 16 residues. CDR3 amino acids: CASSPGQGLNDSPLHF. Written as DNA, the CDR3 is TGTGCCAGCTCACCGGGACAGGGTCTGAACGATTCACCCCTCCACTTT. Together with reference TRBV18 and TRBJ1-6, the CDR3 gives the full variable domain: NAGVMQNPRHLVRRRGQEARLRCSPMKGHSHVYWYRQLPEEGLKFMVYLQKENIIDESGMPKERFSAEFPKEGPSILRIQQVVRGDSAAYFCASSPGQGLNDSPLHFGNGTRLTVT.

The chain has TRBV12-3 or TRBV12-4 and TRBJ1-2, with D uncertain. V dropped 3 bases and J dropped 5 bases, with 13 bases sitting between them. This CDR3 region has 14 residues. This CDR3 is CASSLASSSYGYTF. CDR3 bases: TGTGCCAGCAGTTTGGCCAGTTCCTCTTATGGCTACACCTTC.

This clonotype was seen ten or more times. The chain joins TRBV10-2 to TRBJ1-1; no clear D gene. Deletions cut 8 bases from V and 1 base from J, with 11 bases between. Per germline, CDR1 WSHSY and CDR2 SAAADI. This CDR3 is built from 13 residues. CDR3: CASLGSQNTEAFF. The CDR3 nucleotides read TGCGCCAGCCTCGGGAGCCAGAACACTGAAGCTTTCTTT.

The V call is TRBV3-1, the J call TRBJ2-7; D possibly corresponds to TRBD1 (7 bases). The CDR3 spans 18 residues. CDR1 is LGHDT and CDR2 is YNNKEL in the germline V gene (reference sequence). V was clipped by 0 bases and J by 2 bases, with 20 bases between them. The DNA of the CDR3 is TGTGCCAGCAGCCAAGAAGGAGGGTCCGGGACAGCTACCTACGAGCAGTACTTC. Its protein is CASSQEGGSGTATYEQYF.

At least ten counts were recorded for this clonotype. This chain connects TRBV20-1 to TRBJ2-7; 11 nucleotides align to TRBD2. CDR3 length: 15 amino acids. The ends lost 3 bases at V and 4 bases at J; junction bases unmatched: 8. Per the germline V gene, CDR1 is DFQATT and CDR2 is SNEGSKA (reference sequence). CDR3 amino acids: CSASRFTSGRYEQYF. The CDR3 DNA reads as TGCAGTGCTAGTCGATTTACTAGCGGGAGATACGAGCAGTACTTC.

This clonotype was seen ten or more times. In nucleotides, the CDR3 is TGTGCCAGCAGCGCAGGACGAGGCAGGGGGCAGGAGACCCAGTACTTC. Its protein is CASSAGRGRGQETQYF. The chain recombines TRBV9 with TRBJ2-5, with TRBD1 identical over 8 bases. Trimming removed 3 bases from V and 5 bases from J; junction bases left unmatched: 12. Germline CDR1 and CDR2: SGDLS and YYNGEE. CDR3 length: 16 residues.

This chain connects TRBV12-3 or TRBV12-4 to TRBJ2-5; D perhaps matches TRBD1 (6 bases). V was pared by 6 bases and J by 0 bases, with 11 bases between. The CDR3 extends over 14 amino acids. The CDR3 coding sequence is TGTGCCAGCAGCTCCACAGGGAACCAAGAGACCCAGTACTTC. Translating it yields CASSSTGNQETQYF.

This clonotype came up many times. The chain uses TRBV11-2 and TRBJ2-1, with D perhaps TRBD2 (6 bases). Trimming took 4 bases from V and 12 from J, leaving 13 bases between them. Germline assignment: CDR1 SGHAT and CDR2 FQNNGV. CDR3 length: 12 residues. CDR3 sequence reads: CASSSVGSRQFF. Written as DNA, the CDR3 is TGTGCCAGCAGCTCCGTCGGGAGTCGGCAGTTCTTC.

This clonotype was found many times. The chain carries TRBV27 and TRBJ2-7; TRBD1 agrees at 7 bases. CDR1 and CDR2 from the germline V gene are MNHEY and SMNVEV (reference sequence). V shed 7 bases, J shed 3 bases, and the junction held 9 bases outside the gene matches. The CDR3 runs 14 residues. CDR3 bases: TGTGCCAGCAACCCCCGGGACAGCCTCTACGAGCAGTACTTC. It is translated as CASNPRDSLYEQYF.

The chain links TRBV6-1 to TRBJ2-2; D not resolved. Germline V lookup: CDR1 MNHNS, CDR2 SASEGT. This CDR3 is built from 10 residues. V dropped 10 bases and J dropped 6 bases, with 6 bases sitting between them. The CDR3 protein is CAIFAGELFF. CDR3 bases: TGTGCCATCTTCGCCGGGGAGCTGTTTTTT.

This clonotype was detected only a few times. The chain employs TRBV30 and TRBJ2-1; D is undetermined. The germline V gene encodes CDR1 GTSNPN and CDR2 SVGIG (reference sequence). V was pared by 0 bases and J by 8 bases, with 11 bases between. This CDR3 has 13 residues. The CDR3 loop reads CAWSVIEWHEQFF. As DNA, the CDR3 is TGTGCCTGGAGTGTAATCGAGTGGCATGAGCAGTTCTTC.